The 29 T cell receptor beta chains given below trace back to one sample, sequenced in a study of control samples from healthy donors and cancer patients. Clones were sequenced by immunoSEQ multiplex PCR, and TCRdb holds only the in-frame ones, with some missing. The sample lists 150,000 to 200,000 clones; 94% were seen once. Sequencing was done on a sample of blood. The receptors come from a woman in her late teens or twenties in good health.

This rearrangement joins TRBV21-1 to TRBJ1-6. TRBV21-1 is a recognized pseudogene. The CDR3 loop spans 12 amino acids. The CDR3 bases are TGTGCCAGCAGCGCCATGAATTCACCCCTCCACTTT. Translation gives CASSAMNSPLHF.

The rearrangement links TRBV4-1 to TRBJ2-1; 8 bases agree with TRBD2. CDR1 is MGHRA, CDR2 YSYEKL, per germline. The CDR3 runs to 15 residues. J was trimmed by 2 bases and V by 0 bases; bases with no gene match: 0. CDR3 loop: CASSQEAGAYNEQFF. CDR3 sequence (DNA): TGCGCCAGCAGCCAAGAAGCGGGGGCCTACAATGAGCAGTTCTTC.

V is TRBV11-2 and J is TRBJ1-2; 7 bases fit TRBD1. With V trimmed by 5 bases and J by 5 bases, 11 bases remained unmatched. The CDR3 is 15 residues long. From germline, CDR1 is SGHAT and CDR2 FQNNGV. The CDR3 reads CASSTINQGVYGYTF. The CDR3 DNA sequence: TGTGCCAGCAGCACCATAAATCAGGGGGTATATGGCTACACCTTC.

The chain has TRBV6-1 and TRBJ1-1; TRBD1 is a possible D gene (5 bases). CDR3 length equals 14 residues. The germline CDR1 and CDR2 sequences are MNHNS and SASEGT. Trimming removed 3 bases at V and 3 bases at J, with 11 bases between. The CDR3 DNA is TGTGCCAGCAGTGAGGGGAGGGGTTACACTGAAGCTTTCTTT. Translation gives CASSEGRGYTEAFF.

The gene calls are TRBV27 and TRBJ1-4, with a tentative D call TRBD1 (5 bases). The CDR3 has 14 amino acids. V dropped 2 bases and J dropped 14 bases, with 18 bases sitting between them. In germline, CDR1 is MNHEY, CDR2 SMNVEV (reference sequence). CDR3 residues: CASSLIPRAPHLFF. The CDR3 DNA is TGTGCCAGCAGTTTAATTCCCAGGGCTCCGCACCTGTTTTTT.

The CDR3 bases are TGTGCCAGCAGCGCCGCAGGGTATCAGCCCCAGCATTTT. This translates into CASSAAGYQPQHF. V and J are TRBV7-2 and TRBJ1-5; D is possibly TRBD1 (5 bases). CDR1 and CDR2 (germline): SGHTA, FQGNSA. This CDR3 region has 13 residues. V was pared by 5 bases and J by 5 bases, with 10 bases between.

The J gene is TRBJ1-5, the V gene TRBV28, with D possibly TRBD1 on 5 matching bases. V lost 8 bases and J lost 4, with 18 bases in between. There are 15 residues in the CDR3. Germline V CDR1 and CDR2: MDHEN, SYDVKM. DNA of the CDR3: TGTGCCAGCGTTGACTCGGGGGTTGGGAATCAGCCCCAGCATTTT. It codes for CASVDSGVGNQPQHF.

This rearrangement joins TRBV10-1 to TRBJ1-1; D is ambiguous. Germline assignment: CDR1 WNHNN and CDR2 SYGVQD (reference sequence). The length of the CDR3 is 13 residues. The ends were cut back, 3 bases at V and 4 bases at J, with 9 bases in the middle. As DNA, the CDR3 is TGCGCCAGCAGTGAAGGAGGCACCACTGAAGCTTTCTTT. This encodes CASSEGGTTEAFF.

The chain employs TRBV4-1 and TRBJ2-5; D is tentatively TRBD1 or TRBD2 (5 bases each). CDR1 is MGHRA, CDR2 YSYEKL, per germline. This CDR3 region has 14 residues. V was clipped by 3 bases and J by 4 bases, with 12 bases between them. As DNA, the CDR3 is TGCGCCAGCAGCCACACCTCAGGGAGAGAGACCCAGTACTTC. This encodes CASSHTSGRETQYF.

The CDR3 coding sequence is TGCAGTGCTAGTTCCAGGAGGGCTGGCTACACCTTC. Amino acids: CSASSRRAGYTF. The V call is TRBV20-1, the J call TRBJ1-2; D is undetermined. The CDR3 sequence is 12 residues long. Germline CDR1 is DFQATT and CDR2 is SNEGSKA (reference sequence). The V gene lost 3 bases and the J gene lost 7 bases, with 12 bases spanning the gap.

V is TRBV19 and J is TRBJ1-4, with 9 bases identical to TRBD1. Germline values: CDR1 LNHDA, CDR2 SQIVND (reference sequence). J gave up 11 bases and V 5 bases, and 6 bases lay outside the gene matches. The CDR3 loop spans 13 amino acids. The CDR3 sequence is CASSHRGLEKLFF. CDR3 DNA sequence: TGTGCCAGTAGTCACAGGGGGCTCGAGAAACTGTTTTTT.

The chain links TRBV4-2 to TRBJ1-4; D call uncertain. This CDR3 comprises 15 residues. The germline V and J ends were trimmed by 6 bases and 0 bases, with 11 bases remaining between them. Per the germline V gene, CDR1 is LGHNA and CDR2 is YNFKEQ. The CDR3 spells CASSPTGPTNEKLFF. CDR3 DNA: TGTGCCAGCAGTCCGACCGGACCAACTAATGAAAAACTGTTTTTT.

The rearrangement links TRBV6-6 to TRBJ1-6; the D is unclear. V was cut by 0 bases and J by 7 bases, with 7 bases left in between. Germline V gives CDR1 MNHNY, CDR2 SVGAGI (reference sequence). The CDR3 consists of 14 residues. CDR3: CASSYSMENSPLHF. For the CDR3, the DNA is TGTGCCAGCAGTTACTCGATGGAAAATTCACCCCTCCACTTT.

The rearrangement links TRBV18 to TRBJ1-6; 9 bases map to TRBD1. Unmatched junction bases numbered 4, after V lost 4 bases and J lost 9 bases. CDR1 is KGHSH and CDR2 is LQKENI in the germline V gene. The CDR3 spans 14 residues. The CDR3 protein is CASSQDRGASPLHF. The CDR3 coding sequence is TGTGCCAGCTCACAGGACAGGGGCGCTTCACCCCTCCACTTT.

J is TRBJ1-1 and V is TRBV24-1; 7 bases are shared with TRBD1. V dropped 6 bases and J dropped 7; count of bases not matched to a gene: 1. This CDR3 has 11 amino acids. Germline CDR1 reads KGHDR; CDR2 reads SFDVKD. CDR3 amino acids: CATSSGGEAFF. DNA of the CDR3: TGTGCCACCAGTTCAGGGGGTGAAGCTTTCTTT.

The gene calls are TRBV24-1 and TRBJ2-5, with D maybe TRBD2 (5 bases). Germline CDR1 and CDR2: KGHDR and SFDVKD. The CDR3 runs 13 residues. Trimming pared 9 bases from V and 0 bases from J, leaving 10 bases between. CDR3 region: CATVGLDQETQYF. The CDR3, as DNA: TGTGCCACCGTAGGACTGGACCAAGAGACCCAGTACTTC.

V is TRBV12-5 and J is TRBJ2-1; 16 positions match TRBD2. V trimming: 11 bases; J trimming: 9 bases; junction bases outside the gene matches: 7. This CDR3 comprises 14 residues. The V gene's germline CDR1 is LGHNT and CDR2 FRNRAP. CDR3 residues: CAGTGLAGGGEQFF. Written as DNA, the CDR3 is TGTGCTGGTACGGGACTAGCGGGAGGGGGTGAGCAGTTCTTC.

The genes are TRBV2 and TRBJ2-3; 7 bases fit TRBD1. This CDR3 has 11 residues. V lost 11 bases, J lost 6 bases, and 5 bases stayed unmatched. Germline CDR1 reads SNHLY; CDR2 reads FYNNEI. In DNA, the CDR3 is TGTGCCGGACAACAGGGGGATACGCAGTATTTT. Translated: CAGQQGDTQYF.

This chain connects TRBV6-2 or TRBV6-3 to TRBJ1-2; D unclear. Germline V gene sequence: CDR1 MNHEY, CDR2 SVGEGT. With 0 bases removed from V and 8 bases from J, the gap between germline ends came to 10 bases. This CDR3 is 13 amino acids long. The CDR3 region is CASSYSVRRGYTF. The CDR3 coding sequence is TGTGCCAGCAGTTACTCTGTAAGGCGAGGCTACACCTTC.

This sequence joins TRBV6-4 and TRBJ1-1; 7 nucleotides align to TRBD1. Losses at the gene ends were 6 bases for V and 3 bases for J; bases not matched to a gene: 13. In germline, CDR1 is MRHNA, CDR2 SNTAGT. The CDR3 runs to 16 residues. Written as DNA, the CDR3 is TGTGCCAGCAGAAGGGGGCCAGGTGGGGAGGACACTGAAGCTTTCTTT. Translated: CASRRGPGGEDTEAFF.

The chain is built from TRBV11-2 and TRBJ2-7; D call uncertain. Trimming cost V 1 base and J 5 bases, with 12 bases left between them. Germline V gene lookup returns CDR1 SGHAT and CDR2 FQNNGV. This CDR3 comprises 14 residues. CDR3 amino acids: CASSLAARSHEQYF. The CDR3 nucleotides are TGTGCCAGCAGCTTAGCGGCAAGAAGCCACGAGCAGTACTTC.

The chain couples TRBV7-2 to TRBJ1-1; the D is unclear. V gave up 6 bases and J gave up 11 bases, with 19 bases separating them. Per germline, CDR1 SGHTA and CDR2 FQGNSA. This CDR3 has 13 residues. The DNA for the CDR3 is TGTGCCAGCAGTTTAAAACGGGAACTTGGGGCTTTCTTT. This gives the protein CASSLKRELGAFF. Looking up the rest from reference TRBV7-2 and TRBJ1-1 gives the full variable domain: GAGVSQSPSNKVTEKGKDVELRCDPISGHTALYWYRQSLGQGLEFLIYFQGNSAPDKSGLPSDRFSAERTGGSVSTLTIQRTQQEDSAVYLCASSLKRELGAFFGQGTRLTVV.

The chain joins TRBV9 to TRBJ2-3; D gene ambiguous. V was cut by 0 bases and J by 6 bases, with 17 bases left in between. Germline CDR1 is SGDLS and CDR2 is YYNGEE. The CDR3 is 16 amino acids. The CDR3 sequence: CASSVGVKGRTDTQYF. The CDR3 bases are TGTGCCAGCAGCGTAGGGGTAAAGGGTAGGACGGATACGCAGTATTTT.

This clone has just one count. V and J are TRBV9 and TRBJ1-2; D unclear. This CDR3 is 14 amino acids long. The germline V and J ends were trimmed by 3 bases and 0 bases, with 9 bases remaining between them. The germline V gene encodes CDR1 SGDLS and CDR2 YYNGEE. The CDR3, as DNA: TGTGCCAGCAGCGGGCCAGGTTCTAACTATGGCTACACCTTC. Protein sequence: CASSGPGSNYGYTF.

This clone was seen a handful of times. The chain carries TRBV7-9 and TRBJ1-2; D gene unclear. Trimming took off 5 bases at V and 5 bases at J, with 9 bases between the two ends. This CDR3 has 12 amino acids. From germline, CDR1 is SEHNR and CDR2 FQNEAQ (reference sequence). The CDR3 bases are TGTGCCAGCAGCCCAGGTGATTATGGCTACACCTTC. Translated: CASSPGDYGYTF.

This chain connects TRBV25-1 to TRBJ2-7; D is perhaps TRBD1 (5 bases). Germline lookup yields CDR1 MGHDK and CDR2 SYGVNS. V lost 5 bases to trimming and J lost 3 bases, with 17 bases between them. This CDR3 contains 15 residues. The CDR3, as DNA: TGTGCCAGCAGTCAACCAGGGTCTCACCTCTACGAGCAGTACTTC. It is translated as CASSQPGSHLYEQYF.

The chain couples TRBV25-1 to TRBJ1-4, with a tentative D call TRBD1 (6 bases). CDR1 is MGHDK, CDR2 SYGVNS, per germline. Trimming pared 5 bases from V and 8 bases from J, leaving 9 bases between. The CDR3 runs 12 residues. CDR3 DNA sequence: TGTGCCAGCAGTTTTCAGGGGGAAAAACTGTTTTTT. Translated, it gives CASSFQGEKLFF.

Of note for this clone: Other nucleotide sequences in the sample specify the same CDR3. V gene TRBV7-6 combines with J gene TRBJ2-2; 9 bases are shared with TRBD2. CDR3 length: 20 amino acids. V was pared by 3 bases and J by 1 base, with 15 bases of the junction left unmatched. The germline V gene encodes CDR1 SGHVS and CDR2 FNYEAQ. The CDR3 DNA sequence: TGTGCCAGCAGCTTGGCGATAAGAGCGGGAGGTGGGCGGAACACCGGGGAGCTGTTTTTT. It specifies CASSLAIRAGGGRNTGELFF. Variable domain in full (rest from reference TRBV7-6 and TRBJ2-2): GAGVSQSPRYKVTKRGQDVALRCDPISGHVSLYWYRQALGQGPEFLTYFNYEAQQDKSGLPNDRFSAERPEGSISTLTIQRTEQRDSAMYRCASSLAIRAGGGRNTGELFFGEGSRLTVL.

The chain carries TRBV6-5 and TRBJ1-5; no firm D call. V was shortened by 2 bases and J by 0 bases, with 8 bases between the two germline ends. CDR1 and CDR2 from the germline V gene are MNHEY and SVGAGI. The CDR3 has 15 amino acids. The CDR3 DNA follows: TGTGCCAGCAGTTACGATCCTAATAGCAATCAGCCCCAGCATTTT. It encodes CASSYDPNSNQPQHF.